The 13 T cell receptor beta chains reported below all come from one sample, sequenced in a study of blood T cells in healthy people across ages. A J-beta primer mix and a sample-barcoded 5' primer were used in a second PCR of roughly 6 to 11 cycles. TCRdb re-derived calls from the 5' RACE reads in MiXCR, one entry per CDR3 protein. The sample consists of around 900,000 distinct CDR3 sequences, more than 25% of them appearing once. Material: blood. These receptors originate from a woman older than 75 in good health.

For this clonotype: This may be a read error: a much more frequent sequence differs by one nucleotide. The CDR3 reads CASSLVPYGYTF. The CDR3 DNA sequence: TGTGCCAGCAGCTTAGTTCCCTATGGCTACACCTTC. The gene calls are TRBV7-9 and TRBJ1-2; D is ambiguous. The V end was cut by 1 base, the J end by 4 bases, with 4 bases between. The CDR3 runs to 12 residues. Germline CDR1 reads SEHNR; CDR2 reads FQNEAQ (reference sequence). The whole variable domain, filled in from reference TRBV7-9 and TRBJ1-2, reads DTGVSQNPRHKITKRGQNVTFRCDPISEHNRLYWYRQTLGQGPEFLTYFQNEAQLEKSRLLSDRFSAERPKGSFSTLEIQRTEQGDSAMYLCASSLVPYGYTFGSGTRLTVV.

This chain links TRBV27 with TRBJ2-1; D not resolved. The end of the DNA aligns better with TRBJ2-7, so the J call may be wrong. The CDR3 loop spans 14 amino acids. Per germline, CDR1 MNHEY and CDR2 SMNVEV (reference sequence). CDR3 loop: CASSLLASYNEQYF. In nucleotides, the CDR3 is TGTGCCAGCAGTTTATTGGCCTCCTACAATGAGCAGTACTTC.

The chain uses TRBV10-3 and TRBJ2-3; 7 bases line up with TRBD2. Losses at the gene ends were 3 bases for V and 4 bases for J; bases not matched to a gene: 13. The CDR3 extends over 17 amino acids. Per germline, CDR1 ENHRY and CDR2 SYGVKD. CDR3 coding DNA: TGTGCCATCAGTGAAGCGCAGCGGGGACTAAACGCAGATACGCAGTATTTT. This translates into CAISEAQRGLNADTQYF.

This clonotype showed up many times. V is TRBV5-1 and J is TRBJ2-5; the match to TRBD1 covers 7 bases. This CDR3 has 14 residues. Trimming cost V 7 bases and J 3 bases; bases outside gene matches: 9. Germline CDR1 and CDR2: SGHRS and YFSETQ. CDR3 sequence reads: CASGRQGTEETQYF. The DNA of the CDR3 is TGCGCCAGCGGAAGACAGGGCACGGAAGAGACCCAGTACTTC.

The rearrangement links TRBV7-2 to TRBJ1-5; 8 bases map to TRBD1. Germline V gene lookup returns CDR1 SGHTA and CDR2 FQGNSA. The CDR3 consists of 18 residues. Trimming took 1 base from V and 1 from J; bases not matched to a gene: 9. The CDR3 protein is CASSLVGVTGVSNQPQHF. CDR3 nucleotide sequence: TGTGCCAGCAGCTTAGTTGGGGTGACAGGGGTCAGCAATCAGCCCCAGCATTTT.

The J gene is TRBJ2-3, the V gene TRBV20-1; 10 positions match TRBD2. J was trimmed by 1 base and V by 3 bases; bases with no gene match: 13. Germline V gives CDR1 DFQATT, CDR2 SNEGSKA (reference sequence). The CDR3 covers 18 residues. The CDR3 is CSARMGLALTLGTDTQYF. CDR3 DNA: TGCAGTGCTAGGATGGGACTAGCGCTTACGTTGGGCACAGATACGCAGTATTTT.

This clonotype was seen at least ten times. At one of its ends the junction is not consistent with the germline gene, which may arise from a read error. The chain is built from TRBV20-1 and TRBJ2-7; TRBD1 matches 7 bases. This CDR3 is built from 13 residues. The germline CDR1 and CDR2 sequences are DFQATT and SNEGSKA (reference sequence). The CDR3 protein is CSGRPGGFGEQYF. The CDR3 nucleotides read TGCAGTGGTAGACCAGGGGGTTTTGGCGAGCAGTACTTC.

The table lists this clonotype with a count of one. V gene TRBV28 combines with J gene TRBJ1-5; no clear D. Germline V gene sequence: CDR1 MDHEN, CDR2 SYDVKM. This CDR3 has 15 amino acids. With 3 bases removed from V and 3 bases from J, the gap between germline ends came to 12 bases. In DNA, the CDR3 is TGTGCCAGCAGTTTCTCAATACGTTCCAATCAGCCCCAGCATTTT. Translated, it gives CASSFSIRSNQPQHF. The whole variable domain, remainder taken from reference TRBV28 and TRBJ1-5, is DVKVTQSSRYLVKRTGEKVFLECVQDMDHENMFWYRQDPGLGLRLIYFSYDVKMKEKGDIPEGYSVSREKKERFSLILESASTNQTSMYLCASSFSIRSNQPQHFGDGTRLSIL.

This clonotype has at least ten counts. This CDR3 reads CASSIGTGLTEQYF. Here the CDR3 DNA reads TGCGCCAGCAGCATCGGGACAGGGTTGACCGAGCAGTACTTC. The chain recombines TRBV5-1 with TRBJ2-7; 9 nucleotides line up with TRBD1. Germline trimming cut 4 bases from V and 6 bases from J; bases unmatched to any gene: 8. In germline, CDR1 is SGHRS, CDR2 YFSETQ. The CDR3 runs 14 residues.

This clonotype was picked up a small number of times. The V and J genes are TRBV11-3 and TRBJ2-5; tentative D call: TRBD2 (6 bases). The germline CDR1 and CDR2 sequences are SGHNT and YENEEA. V lost 3 bases, J lost 4 bases, and 12 bases lay in between. CDR3 length: 14 amino acids. CDR3 coding DNA: TGTGCCAGCAGCTTTTCTAGCGTAGGAGAGACCCAGTACTTC. This sequence encodes CASSFSSVGETQYF.

The genes are TRBV20-1 and TRBJ2-3; D remains ambiguous. Germline V gene sequence: CDR1 DFQATT, CDR2 SNEGSKA (reference sequence). V was trimmed by 6 bases and J by 4 bases, leaving 5 bases between them. This CDR3 contains 10 residues. The CDR3 nucleotides read TGCAGTGCATGGGCAGATACGCAGTATTTT. This sequence encodes CSAWADTQYF.

This clonotype was recorded only once. A much larger clone lies one base from this, so it may be a read error. The chain carries TRBV6-2 or TRBV6-3 and TRBJ2-7, with a weak D call TRBD2 (7 bases). Germline CDR1 is MNHEY and CDR2 is SVGEGT. CDR3 size: 15 residues. CDR3 nucleotides: TGTGTCAGCAGGGTACAGGGAGGGCCTCTCTACGAGCAGTACTTC. Translating it yields CVSRVQGGPLYEQYF.

In the case of this clonotype: An end of the junction does not agree with germline; a read error may underlie this. The V call is TRBV7-9, the J call TRBJ1-2; D possibly corresponds to TRBD1 (6 bases). Germline V gene data show CDR1 as SEHNR and CDR2 as FQNEAQ (reference sequence). This CDR3 region has 13 residues. Here the CDR3 reads CASSQQGNYGHTF. CDR3 in DNA: TGTGCCAGCAGCCAGCAGGGGAACTATGGCCACACCTTC.